Given below is one TCR beta chain in context. Its antigen is currently unknown. The source of the sample is a study of shared clonotypes between healthy human individuals. Study background: Each donor's CD8 memory used one plate, CD8 naive two, each CD4 subset three. Broader study findings: Shared clonotypes across all four donors exceeded non-shared ones in generation probability. Clonotypes that were shared across a handful of donors made up approximately 5.1% of naive CD4 clonotypes.

This CDR3 is built from 12 residues. CDR1 is ENHRY and CDR2 is SYGVKD in the germline V gene. The V end lost 4 bases, the J end lost 5 bases, and 8 bases lay between the germline ends. This table comes from immunoSEQ multiplex PCR, and its TCRdb copy is limited to in-frame clones, with some not included. The table records roughly 2.6 million clones, around nine tenths of them present only once. V usage is TRBV10-3 and J usage is TRBJ2-5; weak D call: TRBD1 (5 bases). The sequencing sample was made of naive CD4+ T cells sorted from blood. Subset of the sample: CD45RA+ positively selected. This TCR derives from a man aged 18 to 30 in good health. The CDR3 is CAISAGAETQYF. Written as DNA, the CDR3 is TGTGCCATCAGTGCTGGGGCGGAGACCCAGTACTTC.